These 22 T cell receptor beta chains were sequenced from one sample in a study of cytomegalovirus exposure and HLA in healthy donors. The PCR ran on 60 Vbeta and 13 Jbeta primers. TCRdb's copy holds only in-frame clones and misses some; the assay was immunoSEQ multiplex PCR. The repertoire holds fewer than 150,000 clones, with 70% to 85% as singletons. The sequenced material came from PBMCs. The source of these receptors is a man aged 35 to 55 in good health and CMV-seropositive.

This CDR3 is CSVEALQAGQGATGYTF. The DNA of the CDR3 is TGCAGCGTTGAAGCTCTACAGGCGGGACAGGGGGCGACTGGCTACACCTTC. This sequence joins TRBV29-1 and TRBJ1-2; 12 bases fit TRBD1. The trim removed 1 base at V and 7 bases at J, leaving 13 bases unmatched. Per the germline V gene, CDR1 is SQVTM and CDR2 is ANQGSEA. This CDR3 spans 17 amino acids.

The J gene is TRBJ1-3, the V gene TRBV18, with a tentative D call TRBD1 (5 bases). The CDR3 contains 15 residues. In germline, CDR1 is KGHSH, CDR2 LQKENI. The V gene lost 3 bases and the J gene lost 2 bases, with 11 bases spanning the gap. In nucleotides, the CDR3 is TGTGCCAGCTCACCTGGCCCAGGGACTGGAAACACCATATATTTT. Translating it yields CASSPGPGTGNTIYF.

V gene TRBV7-6 combines with J gene TRBJ2-7; TRBD1 aligns across 10 bases. The CDR3 contains 15 residues. CDR1 and CDR2 from the germline V gene are SGHVS and FNYEAQ. Losses at the gene ends were 5 bases for V and 2 bases for J; bases not matched to a gene: 6. Written as DNA, the CDR3 is TGTGCCAGCAGCACCCGGGACAGGGGTCCCTACGAGCAGTACTTC. Its translation: CASSTRDRGPYEQYF.

This clone was detected a few times. This sequence joins TRBV9 and TRBJ2-1; tentatively, D is TRBD2 (6 bases). The V and J ends lost 9 bases and 9 bases respectively, with 28 bases between them. CDR3 size: 16 residues. Germline CDR1 is SGDLS and CDR2 is YYNGEE. In DNA, the CDR3 is TGTGCCACCCCCCCCAACCGGAGGCCTCTGGAGGGTGAGCAGTTCTTC. Amino acids: CATPPNRRPLEGEQFF.

The chain employs TRBV5-1 and TRBJ2-1; D is possibly TRBD2 (7 bases). Germline lookup yields CDR1 SGHRS and CDR2 YFSETQ. Trimming shortened V by 0 bases and J by 5 bases, and 12 bases separated the two germline ends. The CDR3 loop spans 15 amino acids. CDR3 region: CASSLGGGANNEQFF. In DNA form, the CDR3 reads TGCGCCAGCAGCTTGGGAGGGGGGGCAAACAATGAGCAGTTCTTC.

This chain uses TRBV11-3 with TRBJ2-1; 8 bases are a match to TRBD2. V lost 5 bases, J lost 5 bases, and 11 bases stayed unmatched. Germline values: CDR1 SGHNT, CDR2 YENEEA. The CDR3 is 16 amino acids. As DNA, the CDR3 is TGTGCCAGCAGCCGAGATACTAGCGGATCGAACAATGAGCAGTTCTTC. This translates into CASSRDTSGSNNEQFF.

The chain recombines TRBV19 with TRBJ1-1; 12 nucleotides line up with TRBD1. The V and J ends lost 5 bases and 1 base, in that order; junction bases with no gene match: 17. Germline V gives CDR1 LNHDA, CDR2 SQIVND (reference sequence). The length of the CDR3 is 20 residues. This CDR3 reads CASSRGDRGRTWVGNTEAFF. The CDR3 region has the DNA TGTGCCAGTAGTCGCGGGGACAGGGGGCGAACATGGGTCGGGAACACTGAAGCTTTCTTT.

This chain connects TRBV14 to TRBJ2-5; weak D call: TRBD1 (6 bases). Trimming took 5 bases from V and 7 from J, leaving 17 bases between them. The CDR3 covers 14 residues. Germline CDR1 and CDR2: SGHDN and FVKESK. The CDR3 region is CASSWYREVGTQYF. In DNA form, the CDR3 reads TGTGCCAGCAGCTGGTACAGGGAAGTCGGGACCCAGTACTTC.

This clone was seen only a few times. This chain connects TRBV19 to TRBJ2-7; D perhaps matches TRBD2 (5 bases). Trimming took off 9 bases at V and 4 bases at J, with 19 bases between the two ends. CDR3 length: 14 amino acids. CDR1 is LNHDA and CDR2 is SQIVND in the germline V gene (reference sequence). The CDR3 region has the DNA TGTGCCAGCAAGACGGGGAGCGGAGCTTACGAGCAGTACTTC. This gives the protein CASKTGSGAYEQYF.

V gene TRBV19 combines with J gene TRBJ2-7; D is unclear. The CDR3 length is 14 residues. Trimming pared 5 bases from V and 0 bases from J, leaving 11 bases between. Germline assignment: CDR1 LNHDA and CDR2 SQIVND (reference sequence). DNA of the CDR3: TGTGCCAGTAGTCCCAGCGTAAGCTCCTACGAGCAGTACTTC. It is translated as CASSPSVSSYEQYF.

There are a few counts of this clone. The rearrangement uses TRBV25-1 and TRBJ1-3, with no clear D. V lost 7 bases to trimming and J lost 0 bases, with 10 bases between them. The CDR3 covers 14 residues. Germline V gene lookup returns CDR1 MGHDK and CDR2 SYGVNS. DNA for the CDR3: TGTGCCAGCACCCCTACCGGCTCTGGAAACACCATATATTTT. Translated: CASTPTGSGNTIYF.

The V call is TRBV27, the J call TRBJ1-2; D call uncertain. The CDR3 covers 13 residues. Trimming took 6 bases from V and 4 from J, leaving 12 bases between them. Germline CDR1 reads MNHEY; CDR2 reads SMNVEV (reference sequence). CDR3 loop: CASSSVGVYGYTF. The CDR3 coding sequence is TGTGCCAGCAGCTCCGTGGGAGTCTATGGCTACACCTTC.

The chain carries TRBV6-1 and TRBJ2-5; D is possibly TRBD2 (6 bases). The CDR3 totals 17 residues. V lost 2 bases to trimming and J lost 3 bases, with 19 bases between them. Germline V gives CDR1 MNHNS, CDR2 SASEGT. The CDR3 DNA reads as TGTGCCAGCAGTGAATCCCAGGCAATGGGGGGAAAAGAGACCCAGTACTTC. Translating gives CASSESQAMGGKETQYF.

In this sample, this clone turned up a few times. The chain carries TRBV6-6 and TRBJ2-7, with 8 nucleotides matching TRBD1. CDR1 is MNHNY and CDR2 is SVGAGI in the germline V gene (reference sequence). Trimming removed 6 bases from V and 9 bases from J; junction bases left unmatched: 19. This CDR3 spans 16 amino acids. The CDR3 DNA follows: TGTGCCAGCAGCGAAAGTAATGCAGGGGGCCCTTTCGGGCAGTACTTC. The encoded protein is CASSESNAGGPFGQYF.

This chain connects TRBV5-1 to TRBJ2-1, with 9 bases fitting TRBD2. The CDR3 runs to 15 residues. The germline V gene encodes CDR1 SGHRS and CDR2 YFSETQ. V lost 0 bases, J lost 9 bases, and 7 bases stayed unmatched. DNA for the CDR3: TGCGCCAGCAGCTTGGAATTGGCGGGAGGGGTTGAGCAGTTCTTC. Its protein product is CASSLELAGGVEQFF.

V gene TRBV18 combines with J gene TRBJ2-7, with 11 bases that match TRBD1. The germline CDR1 and CDR2 sequences are KGHSH and LQKENI. Unmatched junction bases numbered 5, after V lost 1 base and J lost 6 bases. This CDR3 has 15 amino acids. CDR3 coding DNA: TGTGCCAGCTCACCACGGGACAGGGGGGCGGGCGAGCAGTACTTC. Translation gives CASSPRDRGAGEQYF.

The chain is built from TRBV7-9 and TRBJ2-4, with 12 bases fitting TRBD2. With 4 bases clipped from V and 7 bases from J, the junction kept 2 bases outside the gene matches. This CDR3 has 14 amino acids. In germline, CDR1 is SEHNR, CDR2 FQNEAQ (reference sequence). The CDR3 nucleotides are TGTGCCAGCAGCTACGGGACTAGCGGGAACATTCAGTACTTC. It translates to CASSYGTSGNIQYF.

This clone was detected a few times. The J gene is TRBJ1-5, the V gene TRBV4-2, with D unclear. Germline CDR1 is LGHNA and CDR2 is YNFKEQ. V lost 0 bases, J lost 5 bases, and 14 bases lay in between. The CDR3 covers 16 residues. CDR3 region: CASSQDRWEIHQPQHF. The CDR3 coding sequence is TGTGCCAGCAGCCAAGATCGGTGGGAGATTCATCAGCCCCAGCATTTT.

This chain uses TRBV21-1 with TRBJ1-1; the D call of TRBD1 is as the table states it, not checked on the DNA. TRBV21-1 has pseudogene status. The CDR3 sequence is 17 residues long. CDR3 coding DNA: TGTGCCAGCAGCAATGACACTAGGGACAGGGTGAACACTGAAGCTTTCTTT. Amino acids: CASSNDTRDRVNTEAFF.

This clone was picked up a small number of times. The chain combines TRBV9 with TRBJ1-1; D call uncertain. This CDR3 region has 13 residues. V gave up 0 bases and J gave up 6 bases, with 9 bases separating them. Germline V lookup: CDR1 SGDLS, CDR2 YYNGEE. The CDR3 nucleotides are TGTGCCAGCAGCGTAGCGGGTACTTCTGAAGCTTTCTTT. Encoded protein: CASSVAGTSEAFF.

The chain combines TRBV11-3 with TRBJ2-7; 14 bases fit TRBD2. V shed 5 bases, J shed 2 bases, and the junction held 5 bases outside the gene matches. CDR3 length: 16 amino acids. Germline V gene sequence: CDR1 SGHNT, CDR2 YENEEA. The CDR3 nucleotides read TGTGCCAGCAGCCGTGGACTAGCGGGAGGCACCTACGAGCAGTACTTC. Amino acid sequence: CASSRGLAGGTYEQYF.

The CDR3 protein is CAGGSGSYEQFF. DNA for the CDR3: TGTGCTGGGGGTAGCGGGAGCTATGAGCAGTTCTTC. The chain combines TRBV7-3 with TRBJ2-1; the match to TRBD2 covers 9 bases. The germline V gene has CDR1 SGHTA and CDR2 FQGTGA. The CDR3 runs 12 residues.